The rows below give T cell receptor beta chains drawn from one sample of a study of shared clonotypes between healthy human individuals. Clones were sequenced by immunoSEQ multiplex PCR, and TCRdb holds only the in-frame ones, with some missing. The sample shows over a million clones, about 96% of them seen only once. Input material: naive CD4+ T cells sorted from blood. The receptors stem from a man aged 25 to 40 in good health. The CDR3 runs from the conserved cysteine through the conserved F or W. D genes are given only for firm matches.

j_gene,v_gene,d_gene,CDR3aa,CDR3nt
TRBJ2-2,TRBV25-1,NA,CASSEYIPDLTGELFF,TGTGCCAGCAGTGAATATATTCCCGACTTGACCGGGGAGCTGTTTTTT
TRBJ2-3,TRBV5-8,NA,CASSRFTDTQYF,TGTGCCAGCAGTCGATTCACAGATACGCAGTATTTT
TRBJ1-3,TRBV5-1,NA,CASSLAGQGPNTIYF,TGCGCCAGCAGCCTGGCGGGGCAGGGACCAAACACCATATATTTT
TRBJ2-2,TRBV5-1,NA,CASSFRTDYTGELFF,TGCGCCAGCAGCTTCAGGACGGATTACACCGGGGAGCTGTTTTTT
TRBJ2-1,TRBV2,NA,CASNEVGGGRKFF,TGTGCCAGCAATGAGGTTGGTGGAGGTAGGAAGTTCTTC
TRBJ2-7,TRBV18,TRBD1,CASSPSTGSSYEQYF,TGTGCCAGCTCACCATCGACAGGGTCCTCCTACGAGCAGTACTTC
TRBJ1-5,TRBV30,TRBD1,CAWSTGQGSNQPQHF,TGTGCCTGGAGCACCGGACAGGGTAGCAATCAGCCCCAGCATTTT
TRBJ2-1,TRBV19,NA,CASNRRGGQRYNEQFF,TGTGCCAGCAACCGCCGGGGGGGACAGAGATACAATGAGCAGTTCTTC
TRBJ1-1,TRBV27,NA,CASHTLGSMNTEAFF,TGTGCCAGCCACACCCTGGGAAGCATGAACACTGAAGCTTTCTTT
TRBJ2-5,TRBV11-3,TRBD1,CASSPGTGAQETQYF,TGTGCCAGCAGCCCGGGGACAGGGGCCCAAGAGACCCAGTACTTC
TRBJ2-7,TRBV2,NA,CASSGDYYEQYF,TGTGCCAGCAGCGGGGATTACTACGAGCAGTACTTC
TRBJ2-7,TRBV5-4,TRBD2,CASSATVGGINYELYF,TGTGCCAGCAGCGCTACCGTGGGGGGGATTAACTATGAGCTGTACTTC
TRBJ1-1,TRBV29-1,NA,CSVLTGGPRAEAFF,TGCAGCGTCCTCACGGGGGGGCCGCGCGCTGAAGCTTTCTTT
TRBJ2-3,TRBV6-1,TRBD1,CASSLQGTTDTQYF,TGTGCCAGCAGTCTACAGGGGACCACAGATACGCAGTATTTT
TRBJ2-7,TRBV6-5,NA,CASRPSGSSEQYF,TGTGCCAGCAGACCTTCGGGCAGTAGCGAGCAGTACTTC
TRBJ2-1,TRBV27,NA,CASIPRGSSYNEQFF,TGTGCCAGCATCCCCAGGGGCAGCTCCTACAATGAGCAGTTCTTC
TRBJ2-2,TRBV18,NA,CASSPLGSGELFF,TGTGCCAGCTCACCACTTGGGTCCGGGGAGCTGTTTTTT
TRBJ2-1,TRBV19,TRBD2,CASSINGGRDNEQFF,TGTGCCAGTAGTATTAATGGCGGGAGGGACAATGAGCAGTTCTTC
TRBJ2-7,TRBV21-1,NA,CASSKIYRGRDHEQYF,TGTGCCAGCAGCAAAATCTACAGGGGGCGCGACCACGAGCAGTACTTC
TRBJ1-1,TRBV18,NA,CASSPLSVNTEAFF,TGTGCCAGCTCACCACTTTCAGTGAACACTGAAGCTTTCTTT
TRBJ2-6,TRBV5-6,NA,CASSAGLDSGANVLTF,TGTGCCAGCAGTGCGGGCTTGGACTCTGGGGCCAACGTCCTGACTTTC
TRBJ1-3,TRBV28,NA,CASSFGWGGNTIYF,TGTGCCAGCAGTTTTGGTTGGGGAGGAAACACCATATATTTT
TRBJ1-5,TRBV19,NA,CASSPPSPSRPQHF,TGTGCCAGTAGTCCCCCGTCCCCCAGTCGCCCCCAGCATTTT
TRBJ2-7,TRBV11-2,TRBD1,CASSQRQGSREQYF,TGTGCCAGCAGCCAGCGACAGGGGAGTAGAGAGCAGTACTTC
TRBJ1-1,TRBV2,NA,CASNPQYWAEAFF,TGTGCCAGCAACCCCCAGTATTGGGCTGAAGCTTTCTTT
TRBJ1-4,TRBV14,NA,CASSLGNRRNEKLFF,TGTGCCAGCAGCCTGGGTAATCGGAGAAATGAAAAACTGTTTTTT
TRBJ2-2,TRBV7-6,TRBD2,CASSSWTSGSTGELFF,TGTGCCAGCAGCTCCTGGACTAGCGGGAGCACCGGGGAGCTGTTTTTT
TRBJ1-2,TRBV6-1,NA,CASSEAETYYGYTF,TGTGCCAGCAGTGAAGCCGAGACATACTATGGCTACACCTTC
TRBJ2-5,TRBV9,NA,CASSGGASQETQYF,TGTGCCAGCAGCGGGGGGGCCAGTCAAGAGACCCAGTACTTC
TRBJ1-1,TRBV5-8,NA,CASSPGAIQENTEAFF,TGTGCCAGCAGCCCCGGCGCGATACAAGAGAACACTGAAGCTTTCTTT
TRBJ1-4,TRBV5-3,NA,CARSLTGACPAQSTEKLFF,TGTGCCAGAAGCTTGACGGGAGCCTGCCCTGCCCAGTCGACGGAAAAACTGTTTTTT
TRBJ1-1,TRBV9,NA,CASSVGWGSEAFF,TGTGCCAGCAGCGTCGGTTGGGGAAGTGAAGCTTTCTTT
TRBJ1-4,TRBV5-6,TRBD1,CASSLRRTGGNEKLFF,TGTGCCAGCAGCTTAAGGAGGACAGGAGGAAATGAAAAACTGTTTTTT
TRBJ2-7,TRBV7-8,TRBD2,CASSLDWGLAGVSYEQYF,TGTGCCAGCAGCTTAGACTGGGGACTAGCGGGAGTTTCCTACGAGCAGTACTTC
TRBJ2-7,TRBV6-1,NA,CASSGGEYHEQYF,TGTGCCAGCAGTGGGGGGGAGTACCACGAGCAGTACTTC
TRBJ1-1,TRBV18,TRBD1,CASSPSPQGAGTEAFF,TGTGCCAGCTCACCAAGCCCTCAGGGGGCCGGCACTGAAGCTTTCTTT